This T cell receptor beta chain is drawn from a study of blood T cell repertoires in COVID-19. Study at large: Researchers got acute and convalescent COVID-19 samples from the United States, Italy and Spain.

Participants came from some 23 US areas, aged roughly 18 to 90 years. Researchers sorted participants into cohorts using their self-reported clinical history. Profiling relied on immunoSEQ multiplex PCR, and the TCRdb table lists in-frame clones only, not all of them. Of 200,000 or so clones in the sample, around 82% are singletons; the top ten hold around 7%. Sample: PBMCs or T cells enriched from blood (not recorded which). The source is a man aged 35-49 years who had recovered from COVID-19.

CDR3 in DNA: TGCAGTGCTTTACATAAATACAGTGCTTTCTTT. It is translated as CSALHKYSAFF. The chain combines TRBV20-1 with TRBJ1-1; no clear D. This CDR3 comprises 11 residues. Trimming shortened V by 5 bases and J by 11 bases, and 15 bases separated the two germline ends. Germline V gene data show CDR1 as DFQATT and CDR2 as SNEGSKA (reference sequence).